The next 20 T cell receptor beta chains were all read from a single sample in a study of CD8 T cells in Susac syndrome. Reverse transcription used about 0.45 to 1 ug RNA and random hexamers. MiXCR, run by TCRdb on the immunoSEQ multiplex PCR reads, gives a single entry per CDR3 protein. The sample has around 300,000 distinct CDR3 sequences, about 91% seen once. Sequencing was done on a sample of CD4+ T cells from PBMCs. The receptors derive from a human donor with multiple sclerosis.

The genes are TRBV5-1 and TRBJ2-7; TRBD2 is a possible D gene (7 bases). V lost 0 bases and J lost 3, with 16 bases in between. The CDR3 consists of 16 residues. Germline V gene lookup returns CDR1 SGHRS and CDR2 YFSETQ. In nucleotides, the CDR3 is TGCGCCAGCAGCTTGGGGGAGACTAGCAGGGGCTACGAGCAGTACTTC. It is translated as CASSLGETSRGYEQYF.

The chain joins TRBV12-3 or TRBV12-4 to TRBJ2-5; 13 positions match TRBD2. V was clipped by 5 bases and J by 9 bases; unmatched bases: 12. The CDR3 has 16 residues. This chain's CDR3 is CASSGLLAGGLVAQYF. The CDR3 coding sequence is TGTGCCAGCAGTGGCCTACTAGCGGGGGGGCTCGTGGCCCAGTACTTC.

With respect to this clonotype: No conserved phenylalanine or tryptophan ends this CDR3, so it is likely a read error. The CDR3 DNA reads as TGTGCCATAATCGGGGCAGGCTGGCTGTGGACTGAAGCTTTCTTG. Translated: CAIIGAGWLWTEAFL. This chain links TRBV19 with TRBJ1-1; D perhaps matches TRBD1 (5 bases). This CDR3 has 15 amino acids. Germline V gene lookup returns CDR1 LNHDA and CDR2 SQIVND (reference sequence). Trimming shortened V by 10 bases and J by 5 bases, and 23 bases separated the two germline ends.

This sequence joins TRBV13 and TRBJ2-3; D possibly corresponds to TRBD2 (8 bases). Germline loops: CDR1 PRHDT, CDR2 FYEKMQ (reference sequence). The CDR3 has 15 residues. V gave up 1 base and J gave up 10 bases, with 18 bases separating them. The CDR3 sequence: CASSLVSGDRRSQYF. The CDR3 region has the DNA TGTGCCAGCAGCTTAGTTAGCGGGGACAGAAGGTCGCAGTATTTT.

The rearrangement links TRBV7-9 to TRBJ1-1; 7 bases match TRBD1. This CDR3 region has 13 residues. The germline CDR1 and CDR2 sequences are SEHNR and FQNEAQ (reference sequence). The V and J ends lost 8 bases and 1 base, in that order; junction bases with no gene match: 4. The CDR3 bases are TGTGCCAGCTCCCGGACAGGGAACACTGAAGCTTTCTTT. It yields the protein CASSRTGNTEAFF.

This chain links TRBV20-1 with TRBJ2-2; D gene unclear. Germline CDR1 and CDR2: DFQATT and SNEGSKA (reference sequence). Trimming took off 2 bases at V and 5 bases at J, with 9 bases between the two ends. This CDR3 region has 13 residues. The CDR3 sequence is CSARLGRTGELFF. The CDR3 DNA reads TGCAGTGCTAGATTGGGAAGGACCGGGGAGCTGTTTTTT.

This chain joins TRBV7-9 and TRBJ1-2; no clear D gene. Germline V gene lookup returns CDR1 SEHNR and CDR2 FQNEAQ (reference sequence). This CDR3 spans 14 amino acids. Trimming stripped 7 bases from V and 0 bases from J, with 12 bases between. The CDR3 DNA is TGTGCCAGCACTAGCGTCTTGGCTAACTATGGCTACACCTTC. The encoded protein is CASTSVLANYGYTF.

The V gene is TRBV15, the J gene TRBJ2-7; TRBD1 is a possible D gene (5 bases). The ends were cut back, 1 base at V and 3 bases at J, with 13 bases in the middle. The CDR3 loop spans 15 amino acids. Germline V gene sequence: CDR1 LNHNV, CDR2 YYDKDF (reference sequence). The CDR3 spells CATSRVPRGGYEQYF. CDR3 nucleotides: TGTGCCACCAGCAGAGTACCTAGGGGTGGCTACGAGCAGTACTTC.

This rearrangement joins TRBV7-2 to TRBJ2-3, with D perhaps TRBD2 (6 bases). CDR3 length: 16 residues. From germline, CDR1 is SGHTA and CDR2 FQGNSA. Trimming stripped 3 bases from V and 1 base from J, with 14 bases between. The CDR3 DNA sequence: TGTGCCAGCAGCTTTTTACCGGGACTCCGCACAGATACGCAGTATTTT. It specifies CASSFLPGLRTDTQYF.

The CDR3 is CASYSGTGTYEQYF. DNA for the CDR3: TGTGCCAGCTATTCCGGGACAGGAACCTACGAGCAGTACTTC. The V and J genes are TRBV18 and TRBJ2-7; 8 bases fit TRBD1. With V trimmed by 7 bases and J by 2 bases, 7 bases remained unmatched. The germline gives CDR1 KGHSH, CDR2 LQKENI. The CDR3 runs to 14 residues.

DNA of the CDR3: TGCAGCGTTGAACACCTCACCGGGGAGCTGTTTTTT. It yields the protein CSVEHLTGELFF. The chain couples TRBV29-1 to TRBJ2-2; D is unresolved. From germline, CDR1 is SQVTM and CDR2 ANQGSEA. This CDR3 is built from 12 residues. Trimming left V 2 bases short and J 4 bases short, with 5 bases between.

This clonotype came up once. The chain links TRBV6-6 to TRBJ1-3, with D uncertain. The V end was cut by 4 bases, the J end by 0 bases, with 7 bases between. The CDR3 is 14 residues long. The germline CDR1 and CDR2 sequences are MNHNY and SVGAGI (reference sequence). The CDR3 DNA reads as TGTGCCAGCAGTTCCGAGCCCTCTGGAAACACCATATATTTT. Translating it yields CASSSEPSGNTIYF.

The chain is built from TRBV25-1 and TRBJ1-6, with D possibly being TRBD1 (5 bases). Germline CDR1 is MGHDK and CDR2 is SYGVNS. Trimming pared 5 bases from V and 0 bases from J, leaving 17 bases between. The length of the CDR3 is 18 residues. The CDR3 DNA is TGTGCCAGCAGTCTCGGCAGGGTCGGTAGCTCCTATAATTCACCCCTCCACTTT. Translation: CASSLGRVGSSYNSPLHF.

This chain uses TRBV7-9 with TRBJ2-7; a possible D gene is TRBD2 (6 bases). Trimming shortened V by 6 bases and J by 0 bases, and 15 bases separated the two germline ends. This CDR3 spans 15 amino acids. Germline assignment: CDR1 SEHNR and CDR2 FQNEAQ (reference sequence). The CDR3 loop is CASSLEIGGSYEQYF. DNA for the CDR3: TGTGCCAGCAGTCTAGAAATCGGGGGCTCCTACGAGCAGTACTTC.

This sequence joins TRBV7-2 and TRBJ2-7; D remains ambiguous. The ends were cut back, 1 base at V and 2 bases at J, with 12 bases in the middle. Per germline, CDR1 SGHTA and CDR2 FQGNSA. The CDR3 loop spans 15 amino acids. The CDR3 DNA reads TGTGCCAGCAGCTTAGAAGTCCAGACCACCTACGAGCAGTACTTC. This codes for CASSLEVQTTYEQYF.

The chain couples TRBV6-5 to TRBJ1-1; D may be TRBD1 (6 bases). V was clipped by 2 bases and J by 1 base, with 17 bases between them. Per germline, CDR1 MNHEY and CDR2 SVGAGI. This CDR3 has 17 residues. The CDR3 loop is CASSYPRDTRPNTEAFF. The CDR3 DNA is TGTGCCAGCAGTTACCCTAGGGACACCCGCCCGAACACTGAAGCTTTCTTT.

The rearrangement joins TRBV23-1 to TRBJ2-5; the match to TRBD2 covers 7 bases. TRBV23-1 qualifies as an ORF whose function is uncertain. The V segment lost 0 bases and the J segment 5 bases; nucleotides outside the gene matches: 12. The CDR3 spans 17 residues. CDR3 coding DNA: TGCGCCAGCAGTCAATCCGCGGGAGCGGTTTTTGGGGAGACCCAGTACTTC. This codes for CASSQSAGAVFGETQYF.

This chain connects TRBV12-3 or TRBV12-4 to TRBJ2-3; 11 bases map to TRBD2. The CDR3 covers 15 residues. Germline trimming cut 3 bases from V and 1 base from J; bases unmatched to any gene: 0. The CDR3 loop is CASSLGLAGTDTQYF. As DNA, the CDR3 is TGTGCCAGCAGTTTGGGACTAGCGGGCACAGATACGCAGTATTTT.

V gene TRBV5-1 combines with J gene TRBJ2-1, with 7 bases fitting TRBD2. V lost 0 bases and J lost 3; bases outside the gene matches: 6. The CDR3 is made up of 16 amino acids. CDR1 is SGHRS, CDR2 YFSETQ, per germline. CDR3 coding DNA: TGCGCCAGCAGCTTGGCCAGGGCGGGGGACTACAATGAGCAGTTCTTC. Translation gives CASSLARAGDYNEQFF.

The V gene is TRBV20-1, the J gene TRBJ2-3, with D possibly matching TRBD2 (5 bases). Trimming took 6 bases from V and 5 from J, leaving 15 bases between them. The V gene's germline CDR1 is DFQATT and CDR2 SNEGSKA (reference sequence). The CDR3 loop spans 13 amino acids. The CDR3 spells CSANGLSRDTQYF. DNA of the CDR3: TGCAGTGCCAACGGACTTAGTCGAGATACGCAGTATTTT.